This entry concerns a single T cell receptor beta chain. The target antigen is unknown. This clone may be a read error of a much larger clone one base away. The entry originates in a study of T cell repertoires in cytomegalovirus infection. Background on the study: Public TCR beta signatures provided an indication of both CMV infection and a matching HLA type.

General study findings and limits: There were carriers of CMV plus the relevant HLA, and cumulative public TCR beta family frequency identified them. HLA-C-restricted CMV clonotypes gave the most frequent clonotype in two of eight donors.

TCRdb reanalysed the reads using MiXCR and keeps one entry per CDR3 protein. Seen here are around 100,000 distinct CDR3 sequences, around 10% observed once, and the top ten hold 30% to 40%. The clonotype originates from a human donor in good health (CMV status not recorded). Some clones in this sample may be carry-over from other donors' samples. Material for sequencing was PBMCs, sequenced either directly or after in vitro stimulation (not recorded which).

CDR3 residues: CASSLSGLAFTDTRYF. The CDR3 DNA is TGTGCCAGCAGCTTGTCTGGACTAGCATTCACAGATACGCGGTATTTT. The J gene is TRBJ2-3, the V gene TRBV5-4, with 8 positions matching TRBD2. Germline loops: CDR1 SGHNT, CDR2 YYREEE (reference sequence). The CDR3 spans 16 residues.